Each of the 19 T cell receptor beta chains below was sequenced from the same sample in a study of T cells expressing NK-cell markers. TCRdb re-called the 5' RACE reads; every CDR3 protein appears as one record, without DNA. The sample has some 280,000 distinct CDR3 sequences, and its top ten clones hold approximately 0.42%. The sample taken for sequencing was blood T cells: a sorted CD56 or NKG2C T cell subset, CD4+ or CD8+ T cells, or bulk PBMC T cells (not recorded which). All receptors come from a man aged 18 to 29 in good health.

The chain has TRBV20-1 and TRBJ1-5. CDR3 size: 16 residues. Germline V gene data show CDR1 as DFQATT and CDR2 as SNEGSKA (reference sequence). This CDR3 reads CSARPLRLGVGQPQHF.

This chain connects TRBV25-1 to TRBJ1-5. CDR3 size: 14 residues. The germline V gene has CDR1 MGHDK and CDR2 SYGVNS. The CDR3 loop reads CAHESSGLNQPQHF.

J is TRBJ2-1 and V is TRBV4-2; TCRdb's assignment of TRBD1 cannot be checked, as there is no DNA. The CDR3 is made up of 15 amino acids. Germline V lookup: CDR1 LGHNA, CDR2 YNFKEQ. The chain's CDR3 is CASSFTGGFTNEQFF.

This sequence joins TRBV20-1 and TRBJ1-2; the TCRdb D gene call, TRBD1, has no DNA to confirm it. The CDR3 is 14 residues long. Germline assignment: CDR1 DFQATT and CDR2 SNEGSKA (reference sequence). CDR3 in amino acids: CSASYLGDSHGYTF.

The chain joins TRBV29-1 to TRBJ1-5; the TRBD1 assignment by TCRdb is unverifiable without DNA. This CDR3 comprises 13 residues. The germline CDR1 and CDR2 sequences are SQVTM and ANQGSEA. CDR3: CSVETGAAQPQHF.

This chain connects TRBV5-4 to TRBJ2-3; no DNA is available, so the TRBD1 call from TCRdb remains unchecked. CDR1 SGHNT and CDR2 YYREEE come from the germline V gene (reference sequence). The CDR3 totals 13 residues. This chain's CDR3 is CASMDRESDTQYF.

The V and J genes are TRBV7-8 and TRBJ2-2; TCRdb's assignment of TRBD1 cannot be checked, as there is no DNA. The CDR3 is 16 amino acids. Germline V lookup: CDR1 SGHVS, CDR2 FQNEAQ. The CDR3 loop is CASSLVRGRGTGELFF.

The chain combines TRBV29-1 with TRBJ2-7; TCRdb's D call, TRBD1, is unchecked because there is no DNA. The CDR3 is 14 amino acids. In germline, CDR1 is SQVTM, CDR2 ANQGSEA. The CDR3 sequence: CSVEGGRGLYEQYF.

CDR3 residues: CASRRNRGITGELFF. The J gene is TRBJ2-2, the V gene TRBV12-3 or TRBV12-4; TCRdb's D gene call, TRBD1, goes unchecked for lack of DNA. The CDR3 contains 15 residues.

The chain combines TRBV25-1 with TRBJ2-3; TCRdb's assignment of TRBD1 cannot be checked, as there is no DNA. The CDR3 is 13 amino acids. Germline values: CDR1 MGHDK, CDR2 SYGVNS. The CDR3 is CASTARGTDTQYF.

The rearrangement uses TRBV4-2 and TRBJ2-3. Germline CDR1 and CDR2: LGHNA and YNFKEQ. The CDR3 covers 15 residues. The CDR3: CASSQSRLAKDTQYF.

This rearrangement joins TRBV12-3 or TRBV12-4 to TRBJ2-3. The CDR3 runs to 14 residues. CDR3 residues: CASSLFSPADTQYF.

V is TRBV5-1 and J is TRBJ2-6. Germline CDR1 and CDR2: SGHRS and YFSETQ. The length of the CDR3 is 17 residues. The CDR3 sequence: CASSFYTISSGANVLTF.

The V gene is TRBV12-3 or TRBV12-4, the J gene TRBJ2-6; with no DNA, the TCRdb D assignment of TRBD1 cannot be verified. CDR3 size: 17 residues. The CDR3 loop is CASSLTPGSSGANVLTF.

The chain links TRBV21-1 to TRBJ2-1; without DNA, the TCRdb call of TRBD1 cannot be checked. TRBV21-1 is given as a pseudogene. The CDR3 runs to 14 residues. The CDR3 sequence: CAKPSGQGDNEQFF.

The chain combines TRBV12-3 or TRBV12-4 with TRBJ2-3; with no DNA, the TCRdb D assignment of TRBD1 cannot be verified. This CDR3 is 16 amino acids long. The CDR3 sequence is CASSSGQTLRKDTQYF.

The V call is TRBV3-1, the J call TRBJ1-4. This CDR3 spans 15 amino acids. Germline loops: CDR1 LGHDT, CDR2 YNNKEL (reference sequence). The CDR3 here is CASSQDWRVDEKLFF.

This CDR3 is CASSSASSVYEQYF. The chain couples TRBV18 to TRBJ2-7; TCRdb reports TRBD2, a call that lacks DNA to check it against. The germline V gene has CDR1 KGHSH and CDR2 LQKENI. The CDR3 length is 14 residues.

V is TRBV5-6 and J is TRBJ2-1; TCRdb's assignment of TRBD1 cannot be checked, as there is no DNA. The CDR3 covers 16 residues. Germline CDR1 is SGHDT and CDR2 is YYEEEE. The CDR3 sequence is CASSRRTGRSYNEQFF. Together with reference TRBV5-6 and TRBJ2-1, the CDR3 gives the full variable domain: DAGVTQSPTHLIKTRGQQVTLRCSPKSGHDTVSWYQQALGQGPQFIFQYYEEEERQRGNFPDRFSGHQFPNYSSELNVNALLLGDSALYLCASSRRTGRSYNEQFFGPGTRLTVL.